A single sample is the source of the 29 T cell receptor beta chains below, sequenced in a study of T-cell reconstitution after alpha-beta-depleted transplantation in children. Study conclusions and caveats: It was newly produced T cells that mostly accounted for T-cell counts and diversity one year after transplant.

For these TCRs, the target antigens are not known. Unique molecular identifiers tagged the TCRbeta library. TCRdb processed the PCR reads anew with MiXCR; each CDR3 protein has one entry. The sample consists of hundreds of thousands of distinct CDR3 sequences, roughly 7.8% of them appearing once. The sample here was peripheral blood, taken 360 days after TCRalphabeta/CD19-depleted stem cell transplant. These receptors came from a female patient aged 2-9 years who had a stem cell transplant for Fanconi anemia, so the T cells may come from the graft donor.

CDR3: CASRGLTGSEAFF. The CDR3 bases are TGTGCCAGCAGGGGTCTAACAGGGTCGGAGGCTTTCTTT. The chain carries TRBV2 and TRBJ1-1, with D tentatively TRBD1 (6 bases). The CDR3 runs 13 residues. V gave up 6 bases and J gave up 11 bases, with 19 bases separating them. The germline V gene encodes CDR1 SNHLY and CDR2 FYNNEI.

This clonotype was counted between two and nine times. The chain joins TRBV28 to TRBJ1-5, with 10 nucleotides matching TRBD1. Germline values: CDR1 MDHEN, CDR2 SYDVKM. The junction had 13 bases not matched to a gene; V was cut back by 7 bases and J by 4 bases. The CDR3 is made up of 17 amino acids. CDR3 protein: CASTKRVRTGGNQPQHF. CDR3 nucleotides: TGTGCCAGCACTAAAAGGGTTCGGACAGGGGGAAATCAGCCCCAGCATTTT.

Ten or more counts support this clonotype. The CDR3 loop reads CSAREREGDEQYF. DNA for the CDR3: TGCAGTGCTAGAGAACGGGAGGGCGACGAGCAGTACTTC. The V gene is TRBV20-1, the J gene TRBJ2-7; 8 bases line up with TRBD2. The trim removed 0 bases at V and 5 bases at J, leaving 3 bases unmatched. Germline loops: CDR1 DFQATT, CDR2 SNEGSKA (reference sequence). CDR3 length: 13 amino acids.

The table lists this clonotype with many counts. The chain links TRBV12-3 or TRBV12-4 to TRBJ1-5, with 10 bases fitting TRBD1. J gave up 6 bases and V 3 bases, and 5 bases lay outside the gene matches. CDR3 size: 15 residues. CDR3 loop: CASSFRQGAGQPQHF. The CDR3, as DNA: TGTGCCAGCAGTTTCCGACAGGGGGCCGGTCAGCCCCAGCATTTT.

The chain uses TRBV6-6 and TRBJ2-7; D unclear. Trimming took off 6 bases at V and 3 bases at J, with 3 bases between the two ends. Germline loops: CDR1 MNHNY, CDR2 SVGAGI (reference sequence). The CDR3 has 10 residues. The CDR3 DNA reads TGTGCCAGCAGAAACTACGAGCAGTACTTC. This sequence encodes CASRNYEQYF.

This chain uses TRBV27 with TRBJ2-2; D unresolved. There are 15 residues in the CDR3. From germline, CDR1 is MNHEY and CDR2 SMNVEV (reference sequence). V gave up 3 bases and J gave up 1 base, with 9 bases separating them. The chain's CDR3 is CASSFLFLNTGELFF. The CDR3 DNA reads TGTGCCAGCAGTTTTCTGTTCCTGAACACCGGGGAGCTGTTTTTT.

Here the CDR3 reads CASSLSVAGALHEQYV. The CDR3 DNA reads TGTGCCAGCAGCTTAAGTGTAGCAGGGGCACTCCACGAGCAGTACGTC. V and J are TRBV11-2 and TRBJ2-7; the D gene is possibly TRBD1 (6 bases). The CDR3 spans 16 residues. V lost 2 bases to trimming and J lost 5 bases, with 19 bases between them. Germline CDR1 SGHAT, CDR2 FQNNGV.

This clonotype was picked up a small number of times. The chain employs TRBV19 and TRBJ1-2, with 9 bases lining up with TRBD1. The CDR3 length is 17 residues. V shed 6 bases and J 1 base; nucleotides not matched to a gene: 12. Germline-derived CDR1 and CDR2 are LNHDA and SQIVND (reference sequence). The CDR3 DNA is TGTGCCAGTAGGACCCGGACAGGGGCCGGCGATAACTATGGCTACACCTTC. This sequence encodes CASRTRTGAGDNYGYTF.

In this sample, this clonotype turned up many times. The genes are TRBV20-1 and TRBJ1-2, with 10 bases aligning to TRBD1. Germline CDR1 reads DFQATT; CDR2 reads SNEGSKA (reference sequence). Unmatched junction bases numbered 8, after V lost 6 bases and J lost 7 bases. The CDR3 loop spans 13 amino acids. The CDR3 is CSASTGGNSGYTF. CDR3 nucleotide sequence: TGCAGTGCGTCGACAGGGGGCAATAGTGGCTACACCTTC.

This clonotype was picked up many times. V and J are TRBV7-9 and TRBJ2-6; TRBD1 aligns across 8 bases. CDR3 length equals 17 residues. V trimming: 3 bases; J trimming: 0 bases; junction bases outside the gene matches: 4. The germline V gene has CDR1 SEHNR and CDR2 FQNEAQ (reference sequence). CDR3 amino acids: CASSLDRVLSGANVLTF. In nucleotides, the CDR3 is TGTGCCAGCAGCTTGGACAGGGTTCTCTCTGGGGCCAACGTCCTGACTTTC.

This clonotype was recorded at least ten times. The V gene is TRBV20-1, the J gene TRBJ2-5; D not resolved. Germline-derived CDR1 and CDR2 are DFQATT and SNEGSKA (reference sequence). CDR3 size: 11 residues. V was shortened by 3 bases and J by 9 bases, with 11 bases between the two germline ends. The chain's CDR3 is CSASHTEPQYF. DNA of the CDR3: TGCAGTGCTAGTCATACAGAACCCCAGTACTTC.

This clonotype was recorded many times. The rearrangement joins TRBV5-1 to TRBJ2-7; 9 bases map to TRBD2. The CDR3 covers 16 residues. Trimming cost V 0 bases and J 2 bases; bases outside gene matches: 6. Per germline, CDR1 SGHRS and CDR2 YFSETQ. In DNA form, the CDR3 reads TGCGCCAGCAGCTTGGAGGGGACTAGCCCTACCTACGAGCAGTACTTC. Translating it yields CASSLEGTSPTYEQYF.

CDR3 DNA sequence: TGTGCCAGCAGCTCTGGTCCCTCATTCTTTTACGAGCAGTACTTC. Translated, it gives CASSSGPSFFYEQYF. This chain joins TRBV5-6 and TRBJ2-7; no firm D call. This CDR3 has 15 amino acids. The V gene lost 3 bases and the J gene lost 4 bases, with 17 bases spanning the gap. Germline V gives CDR1 SGHDT, CDR2 YYEEEE.

The chain uses TRBV18 and TRBJ2-3; unclear D gene. V lost 8 bases and J 0 bases, leaving 3 bases between the germline ends. The CDR3 contains 11 residues. Germline assignment: CDR1 KGHSH and CDR2 LQKENI. The CDR3 sequence: CASPSTDTQYF. The CDR3 DNA reads TGTGCCAGCCCTAGCACAGATACGCAGTATTTT. The whole variable domain, filled in from reference TRBV18 and TRBJ2-3, reads NAGVMQNPRHLVRRRGQEARLRCSPMKGHSHVYWYRQLPEEGLKFMVYLQKENIIDESGMPKERFSAEFPKEGPSILRIQQVVRGDSAAYFCASPSTDTQYFGPGTRLTVL.

This clonotype was observed a handful of times. The chain links TRBV2 to TRBJ2-3; maybe TRBD1 (6 bases). CDR3 length: 15 amino acids. Germline lookup yields CDR1 SNHLY and CDR2 FYNNEI. V lost 10 bases and J 2 bases, leaving 19 bases between the germline ends. The CDR3 spells CANLDRDIDTDTQYF. In nucleotides, the CDR3 is TGTGCCAACTTGGACCGGGACATTGACACAGATACGCAGTATTTT. The variable domain in full, completed from reference TRBV2 and TRBJ2-3, reads EPEVTQTPSHQVTQMGQEVILRCVPISNHLYFYWYRQILGQKVEFLVSFYNNEISEKSEIFDDQFSVERPDGSNFTLKIRSTKLEDSAMYFCANLDRDIDTDTQYFGPGTRLTVL.

The V call is TRBV5-1, the J call TRBJ1-4, with D tentatively TRBD1 (5 bases). V was pared by 5 bases and J by 5 bases, with 13 bases between. The CDR3 consists of 14 residues. CDR1 and CDR2 (germline): SGHRS, YFSETQ. The CDR3, as DNA: TGCGCCAGCAGTAGGGGACGACCAAATGAAAAACTGTTTTTT. Translating gives CASSRGRPNEKLFF. Based on the CDR3 plus reference TRBV5-1 and TRBJ1-4, the full variable domain is KAGVTQTPRYLIKTRGQQVTLSCSPISGHRSVSWYQQTPGQGLQFLFEYFSETQRNKGNFPGRFSGRQFSNSRSEMNVSTLELGDSALYLCASSRGRPNEKLFFGSGTQLSVL.

In its sample, this clonotype was seen many times. The V and J genes are TRBV10-3 and TRBJ2-1; D remains unclear. V was trimmed by 0 bases and J by 5 bases, leaving 14 bases between them. Germline-derived CDR1 and CDR2 are ENHRY and SYGVKD. The CDR3 covers 16 residues. CDR3 loop: CAISESGQLGNNEQFF. CDR3 in DNA: TGTGCCATCAGTGAGTCCGGGCAGCTAGGTAACAATGAGCAGTTCTTC.

The sample holds a few counts of this clonotype. The chain couples TRBV6-2 or TRBV6-3 to TRBJ1-6; D unclear. V was cut by 0 bases and J by 6 bases, with 15 bases left in between. Germline V lookup: CDR1 MNHEY, CDR2 SVGEGT. The CDR3 totals 17 residues. Here the CDR3 reads CASSYSIIKTGNSPLHF. CDR3 bases: TGTGCCAGCAGTTACTCCATTATTAAGACGGGTAATTCACCCCTCCACTTT.

This clonotype was counted a few times. This chain links TRBV28 with TRBJ1-5; D ambiguous. The CDR3 spans 14 residues. Germline V CDR1 and CDR2: MDHEN, SYDVKM. Trimming pared 7 bases from V and 0 bases from J, leaving 10 bases between. In DNA form, the CDR3 reads TGTGCCAGCATGAGGCCCCTTAGCAATCAGCCCCAGCATTTT. Translated: CASMRPLSNQPQHF.

This clonotype was seen at least ten times. The gene calls are TRBV25-1 and TRBJ2-2; 9 bases are shared with TRBD2. The CDR3 has 17 residues. V lost 0 bases, J lost 5 bases, and 7 bases stayed unmatched. CDR1 and CDR2 from the germline V gene are MGHDK and SYGVNS. CDR3 residues: CASSEYPAGGGTGELFF. As DNA, the CDR3 is TGTGCCAGCAGTGAATATCCAGCGGGGGGTGGAACCGGGGAGCTGTTTTTT. The variable domain in full, completed from reference TRBV25-1 and TRBJ2-2, reads EADIYQTPRYLVIGTGKKITLECSQTMGHDKMYWYQQDPGMELHLIHYSYGVNSTEKGDLSSESTVSRIRTEHFPLTLESARPSHTSQYLCASSEYPAGGGTGELFFGEGSRLTVL.

The sample holds a few counts of this clonotype. This chain uses TRBV20-1 with TRBJ2-7; TRBD1 might be the D (6 bases). Trimming pared 5 bases from V and 1 base from J, leaving 15 bases between. This CDR3 is 14 amino acids long. Germline V gives CDR1 DFQATT, CDR2 SNEGSKA (reference sequence). The CDR3 loop is CSARTAETSYEQYV. DNA of the CDR3: TGCAGTGCTCGGACAGCGGAGACTTCCTACGAGCAGTACGTC.

This clonotype has a handful of counts. The rearrangement joins TRBV10-2 to TRBJ1-6; D not certain. This CDR3 is built from 15 residues. Germline V gene sequence: CDR1 WSHSY, CDR2 SAAADI. The V end lost 6 bases, the J end lost 6 bases, and 15 bases lay between the germline ends. This CDR3 reads CASRNLRERNSPLHF. The CDR3 DNA reads as TGCGCCAGCAGGAACCTCCGGGAACGTAATTCACCCCTCCACTTT.

In this sample, this clonotype turned up a few times. The chain has TRBV3-1 and TRBJ2-7; 7 nucleotides match TRBD2. CDR1 is LGHDT and CDR2 is YNNKEL in the germline V gene (reference sequence). V lost 3 bases, J lost 7 bases, and 6 bases stayed unmatched. The CDR3 sequence is 13 residues long. The CDR3: CASSHQPRGEQYF. The CDR3 DNA follows: TGTGCCAGCAGCCATCAACCGCGGGGGGAGCAGTACTTC.

This clonotype came up once. The chain is built from TRBV5-1 and TRBJ2-7, with 7 bases aligning to TRBD1. This CDR3 spans 13 amino acids. V trimming: 6 bases; J trimming: 2 bases; junction bases outside the gene matches: 5. Germline CDR1 is SGHRS and CDR2 is YFSETQ. Here the CDR3 reads CASTQTGAYEQYF. In DNA, the CDR3 is TGCGCCAGCACCCAAACAGGGGCCTACGAGCAGTACTTC. Full variable domain (missing parts from reference TRBV5-1 and TRBJ2-7): KAGVTQTPRYLIKTRGQQVTLSCSPISGHRSVSWYQQTPGQGLQFLFEYFSETQRNKGNFPGRFSGRQFSNSRSEMNVSTLELGDSALYLCASTQTGAYEQYFGPGTRLTVT.

This clonotype occurred many times. The chain employs TRBV4-1 and TRBJ2-1; 9 bases match TRBD2. Unmatched junction bases numbered 10, after V lost 4 bases and J lost 3 bases. Germline CDR1 MGHRA, CDR2 YSYEKL. This CDR3 is 17 amino acids long. In DNA, the CDR3 is TGCGCCAGCAGCCGATTAGATTTAGCGGGAGACTACAATGAGCAGTTCTTC. Protein product: CASSRLDLAGDYNEQFF.

This clonotype appeared many times. V and J are TRBV7-3 and TRBJ1-2; a weak D match, TRBD1 (6 bases). Germline assignment: CDR1 SGHTA and CDR2 FQGTGA. The CDR3 is 14 amino acids. V lost 1 base and J 4 bases, leaving 10 bases between the germline ends. The DNA for the CDR3 is TGTGCCAGCAGCTTAATGCCGGGGGCCTATGGCTACACCTTC. It yields the protein CASSLMPGAYGYTF.

This clonotype was detected many times. CDR3 loop: CASQKRPQETQYF. CDR3 DNA: TGTGCCAGCCAGAAGCGGCCTCAGGAGACCCAGTACTTC. V gene TRBV9 combines with J gene TRBJ2-5; a possible D gene is TRBD2 (5 bases). The CDR3 length is 13 residues. Trimming took 7 bases from V and 5 from J, leaving 15 bases between them. Germline CDR1 is SGDLS and CDR2 is YYNGEE.

The chain employs TRBV2 and TRBJ1-1; D unresolved. CDR3 length equals 15 residues. Per germline, CDR1 SNHLY and CDR2 FYNNEI. The V and J ends lost 4 bases and 5 bases respectively, with 17 bases between them. Here the CDR3 DNA reads TGTGCCAGCAGTGTATTCCAATCTTCGGGGACTGAAGCTTTCTTT. As protein: CASSVFQSSGTEAFF.

This clonotype came up a few times. The V gene is TRBV5-1, the J gene TRBJ2-3; 7 nucleotides agree with TRBD1. The V segment lost 2 bases and the J segment 2 bases; nucleotides outside the gene matches: 5. This CDR3 has 15 residues. CDR1 and CDR2 from the germline V gene are SGHRS and YFSETQ. DNA of the CDR3: TGCGCCAGCAGCTTCGGGACAGAATTCACAGATACGCAGTATTTT. It yields the protein CASSFGTEFTDTQYF.